This T cell receptor beta chain is drawn from a study of T cell changes during pregnancy in multiple sclerosis. Germline V gene data show CDR1 as PRHDT and CDR2 as FYEKMQ (reference sequence). The CDR3 length is 15 residues. The V end lost 5 bases, the J end lost 3 bases, and 16 bases lay between the germline ends. Measured with immunoSEQ multiplex PCR; TCRdb has only the in-frame clones, and not every one. Of 35,000 to 45,000 clones in the sample, about 92% were seen once. Here the sequenced sample was CD8+ T cells from peripheral blood mononuclear cells, taken in the first trimester of pregnancy. The genes are TRBV13 and TRBJ2-5; perhaps TRBD1 as D (5 bases). This receptor was taken from a female donor with multiple sclerosis, enrolled in a pregnancy study. Here the CDR3 DNA reads TGTGCCAGCAGCCCCAGGGTTAGCAGGGAAGAGACCCAGTACTTC. This translates into CASSPRVSREETQYF.